Presented here are 21 T cell receptor beta chains from one specimen sequenced in a study of beta chain features in type 1 diabetes. Investigators reverse transcribed all isolated RNA, so they sequenced expressed TCRB transcripts. Data came from immunoSEQ multiplex PCR; TCRdb stores just in-frame clones and leaves some out. The repertoire has roughly 290,000 clones, roughly 8% of them found once; the top ten carry 0.9% to 1.2%. Material: central memory CD4+ T cells from blood. All receptors come from a woman aged 18-35 years in good health.

The chain links TRBV25-1 to TRBJ2-1; tentative D call: TRBD2 (6 bases). CDR1 MGHDK and CDR2 SYGVNS come from the germline V gene. Trimming pared 7 bases from V and 2 bases from J, leaving 9 bases between. The length of the CDR3 is 13 residues. The CDR3 DNA follows: TGTGCCAGCACAGCGGGTCCCTACAATGAGCAGTTCTTC. It yields the protein CASTAGPYNEQFF.

The V gene is TRBV2, the J gene TRBJ2-5, with 7 bases that match TRBD1. After removal of 2 bases from V and 4 bases from J, the junction contained 7 bases not matched to a gene. In germline, CDR1 is SNHLY, CDR2 FYNNEI. The length of the CDR3 is 15 residues. This chain's CDR3 is CASSERTDRAETQYF. CDR3 coding DNA: TGTGCCAGCAGTGAACGGACAGACAGGGCAGAGACCCAGTACTTC.

This chain connects TRBV7-2 to TRBJ1-2; TRBD1 agrees at 8 bases. Germline V lookup: CDR1 SGHTA, CDR2 FQGNSA. CDR3 length: 14 residues. Trimming at V came to 3 bases and at J to 7 bases, leaving 7 bases not matched to a gene. CDR3: CASSLRDRLGGYTF. The CDR3 nucleotides are TGTGCCAGCAGCTTGCGGGACAGGCTCGGTGGCTACACCTTC.

This clone has just a few counts. The V and J genes are TRBV7-2 and TRBJ2-1; D ambiguous. This CDR3 region has 16 residues. V lost 5 bases, J lost 5 bases, and 19 bases lay in between. Looked up from germline, CDR1 is SGHTA and CDR2 is FQGNSA. The CDR3 sequence: CASSPAGQRSNNEQFF. The CDR3 DNA sequence: TGTGCCAGCAGCCCCGCAGGCCAGAGGTCAAACAATGAGCAGTTCTTC.

Only a few counts were recorded for this clone. The gene calls are TRBV9 and TRBJ2-3; 8 bases map to TRBD2. This CDR3 has 15 residues. The germline gives CDR1 SGDLS, CDR2 YYNGEE. J lost 4 bases, V lost 0 bases, and 4 bases had no gene match. CDR3 in amino acids: CASSVGGTRADTQYF. In DNA, the CDR3 is TGTGCCAGCAGCGTAGGGGGGACTAGAGCAGATACGCAGTATTTT.

This clone turned up a few times. The rearrangement links TRBV19 to TRBJ1-1; D remains ambiguous. CDR3 size: 13 residues. Trimming cost V 5 bases and J 4 bases, with 11 bases left between them. Looked up from germline, CDR1 is LNHDA and CDR2 is SQIVND (reference sequence). CDR3 nucleotides: TGTGCCAGTAGTCCGGACCGGGGCACTGAAGCTTTCTTT. Its protein product is CASSPDRGTEAFF.

The rearrangement uses TRBV5-1 and TRBJ2-2; 9 bases map to TRBD1. In germline, CDR1 is SGHRS, CDR2 YFSETQ. Trimming took 1 base from V and 4 from J; bases not matched to a gene: 5. CDR3 size: 16 residues. CDR3 region: CASSLRTGVGTGELFF. Here the CDR3 DNA reads TGCGCCAGCAGCTTGCGGACAGGGGTTGGCACCGGGGAGCTGTTTTTT.

The DNA for the CDR3 is TGTGCCAGCAGGGGGGGCCCCTATGGGTATGAGCAGTTCTTC. This sequence encodes CASRGGPYGYEQFF. The chain uses TRBV28 and TRBJ2-1; D is possibly TRBD1 or TRBD2 (6 bases each). CDR1 is MDHEN, CDR2 SYDVKM, per germline. The CDR3 consists of 14 residues. Trimming cost V 6 bases and J 8 bases, with 17 bases left between them.

This clone was detected a few times. The rearrangement uses TRBV6-5 and TRBJ2-3; 8 positions agree with TRBD2. J gave up 5 bases and V 9 bases, and 4 bases lay outside the gene matches. The CDR3 loop spans 12 amino acids. Germline assignment: CDR1 MNHEY and CDR2 SVGAGI. The DNA of the CDR3 is TGTGCCAGTCGCGGGGGGATAGATACGCAGTATTTT. Translated: CASRGGIDTQYF.

This clone was seen more than once but under ten times. This chain links TRBV7-8 with TRBJ1-2; a weak D match, TRBD1 (6 bases). Germline V gives CDR1 SGHVS, CDR2 FQNEAQ. V was pared by 0 bases and J by 8 bases, with 16 bases between. The CDR3 length is 15 residues. CDR3 nucleotides: TGTGCCAGCAGCTTAGCGCCTGGGGGCGCGAAGGGCTACACCTTC. Translated: CASSLAPGGAKGYTF.

This clone was counted many times. V gene TRBV28 combines with J gene TRBJ2-3, with 8 nucleotides matching TRBD1. The CDR3 loop spans 17 amino acids. The ends lost 3 bases at V and 1 base at J; junction bases unmatched: 9. Looked up from germline, CDR1 is MDHEN and CDR2 is SYDVKM. Here the CDR3 DNA reads TGTGCCAGCAGTTTTGGCCCTCCGGGACAGGGCACAGATACGCAGTATTTT. This translates into CASSFGPPGQGTDTQYF.

This clone was found a few times. The chain employs TRBV21-1 and TRBJ2-7. TRBV21-1 is given as a pseudogene. The CDR3 length is 15 residues. Here the CDR3 reads CASSPTGTPEAGQYV. The CDR3 region has the DNA TGTGCCAGCAGCCCCACCGGGACCCCCGAAGCTGGGCAGTACGTC.

The chain has TRBV6-5 and TRBJ1-2, with a possible D match to TRBD1 (5 bases). Per germline, CDR1 MNHEY and CDR2 SVGAGI. V was clipped by 5 bases and J by 8 bases, with 21 bases between them. This CDR3 comprises 15 residues. CDR3 protein: CASSPGTEIPRGYTF. CDR3 DNA: TGTGCCAGCAGTCCCGGGACGGAGATTCCTAGAGGCTACACCTTC.

V and J are TRBV7-3 and TRBJ2-3; TRBD2 matches at 8 bases. The CDR3 has 14 amino acids. The V segment lost 5 bases and the J segment 2 bases; nucleotides outside the gene matches: 3. Germline CDR1 and CDR2: SGHTA and FQGTGA. CDR3 amino acids: CASSRTSLTDTQYF. CDR3 DNA: TGTGCCAGCAGCCGGACTAGCCTCACAGATACGCAGTATTTT. Based on the CDR3 plus reference TRBV7-3 and TRBJ2-3, the full variable domain is GAGVSQTPSNKVTEKGKYVELRCDPISGHTALYWYRQSLGQGPEFLIYFQGTGAADDSGLPNDRFFAVRPEGSVSTLKIQRTERGDSAVYLCASSRTSLTDTQYFGPGTRLTVL.

This sequence joins TRBV11-3 and TRBJ1-3; D unclear. The CDR3 runs 16 residues. V lost 2 bases to trimming and J lost 2 bases, with 13 bases between them. Germline V gives CDR1 SGHNT, CDR2 YENEEA. CDR3 coding DNA: TGTGCCAGCAGCTTAATAGGACCTTTACCTGGAAACACCATATATTTT. Protein: CASSLIGPLPGNTIYF.

This clone was seen a few times. Other DNA sequences in the sample encode the same CDR3. The rearrangement links TRBV18 to TRBJ2-3; D remains unclear. This CDR3 has 14 amino acids. The V end was cut by 0 bases, the J end by 0 bases, with 4 bases between. The germline CDR1 and CDR2 sequences are KGHSH and LQKENI. The CDR3 reads CASSPPGSTDTQYF. The CDR3 nucleotides read TGTGCCAGCTCACCACCGGGCAGCACAGATACGCAGTATTTT.

The chain has TRBV5-1 and TRBJ2-1; no definite D call. CDR3 size: 12 residues. Germline CDR1 reads SGHRS; CDR2 reads YFSETQ. The V gene lost 7 bases and the J gene lost 8 bases, with 13 bases spanning the gap. The CDR3 sequence is CASAASVYEQFF. CDR3 DNA sequence: TGCGCCAGCGCCGCTAGTGTTTATGAGCAGTTCTTC.

The sample holds a few counts of this clone. The J gene is TRBJ1-4, the V gene TRBV7-2, with 9 bases that match TRBD1. CDR3 length equals 15 residues. Germline V lookup: CDR1 SGHTA, CDR2 FQGNSA. Trimming took 5 bases from V and 6 from J; bases not matched to a gene: 7. The DNA for the CDR3 is TGTGCCAGCAGCGCGACAGGGGGTACTTATGAAAAACTGTTTTTT. It codes for CASSATGGTYEKLFF. Full variable domain (remainder filled in from reference TRBV7-2 and TRBJ1-4): GAGVSQSPSNKVTEKGKDVELRCDPISGHTALYWYRQSLGQGLEFLIYFQGNSAPDKSGLPSDRFSAERTGGSVSTLTIQRTQQEDSAVYLCASSATGGTYEKLFFGSGTQLSVL.

A few counts support this clone. V usage is TRBV27 and J usage is TRBJ1-5; D unclear. V lost 6 bases and J lost 7, with 13 bases in between. Germline CDR1 reads MNHEY; CDR2 reads SMNVEV (reference sequence). This CDR3 is 13 amino acids long. DNA of the CDR3: TGTGCCAGCAGCTCAGGAAGGGCCCAGCCCCAGCATTTT. This translates into CASSSGRAQPQHF.

The V call is TRBV11-2, the J call TRBJ2-7, with no clear D. This CDR3 spans 18 amino acids. CDR1 is SGHAT and CDR2 is FQNNGV in the germline V gene. V lost 1 base, J lost 2 bases, and 21 bases lay in between. The CDR3 region is CASSLAPMGRQPPYEQYV. CDR3 coding DNA: TGTGCCAGCAGCTTAGCTCCCATGGGCAGACAACCGCCCTACGAGCAGTACGTC.

The rearrangement uses TRBV7-2 and TRBJ2-1; a possible D gene is TRBD2 (5 bases). Germline CDR1 reads SGHTA; CDR2 reads FQGNSA. Trimming took 0 bases from V and 9 from J, leaving 12 bases between them. The CDR3 contains 14 residues. The CDR3 nucleotides read TGTGCCAGCAGCTTAGCTGGACTTGAGAGTGAGCAGTTCTTC. Its translation: CASSLAGLESEQFF.